This T cell receptor (beta chain) was documented in a study of shared clonotypes between healthy human individuals. The table came from immunoSEQ multiplex PCR; TCRdb's copy has only in-frame clones and leaves some out. The sample records 1.4 million to 1.5 million clones, roughly 96% being singletons. Germline-derived CDR1 and CDR2 are MGHRA and YSYEKL. Trimming took 1 base from V and 8 from J, leaving 14 bases between them. This CDR3 region has 15 residues. V usage is TRBV4-1 and J usage is TRBJ2-2, with TRBD2 as a possible D gene (6 bases). This clonotype was obtained from a man aged 25 to 40 in good health. The sample taken for sequencing was naive CD4+ T cells sorted from blood. Sample subset: CD45RA+ positively selected. The CDR3, as DNA: TGCGCCAGCAGCCAAGGTGGGACTCCTTGGGGGGAGCTGTTTTTT. Translation: CASSQGGTPWGELFF.